Listed below are T cell receptor beta chains from one sample, sequenced in a study of cytomegalovirus exposure and HLA in healthy donors. TCRdb keeps only in-frame clones here, not all; method: immunoSEQ multiplex PCR. The sample lists more than 150,000 clones; around 80% were seen once. Sequencing used PBMCs. All receptors come from a woman under 30 in good health and CMV-seropositive. CDR3s include the opening cysteine and the closing phenylalanine or tryptophan. A D gene is named only where the DNA matches it firmly. Clone size is given for some rows only: seen once, a few or many times, or a class if the clone is expanded.

v_call: TRBV27; clone_size: -; j_call: TRBJ2-2; d_call: -; cdr3_aa: CASSFFSGELFF; cdr3_nt: TGTGCCAGCAGTTTCTTTTCCGGGGAGCTGTTTTTT
v_call: TRBV15; clone_size: once; j_call: TRBJ2-5; d_call: TRBD2; cdr3_aa: CATSRDSTSGQTQYF; cdr3_nt: TGTGCCACCAGCAGAGATTCGACTAGCGGGCAGACCCAGTACTTC
v_call: TRBV9; clone_size: -; j_call: TRBJ2-1; d_call: -; cdr3_aa: CASSVGGVGRGHEQFF; cdr3_nt: TGTGCCAGCAGCGTAGGGGGCGTGGGCAGGGGTCATGAGCAGTTCTTC
v_call: TRBV6-5; clone_size: -; j_call: TRBJ1-2; d_call: TRBD1; cdr3_aa: CASSSPSAGGNYGYTF; cdr3_nt: TGTGCCAGCAGTTCCCCTTCCGCAGGGGGCAACTATGGCTACACCTTC
v_call: TRBV7-3; clone_size: few; j_call: TRBJ2-5; d_call: -; cdr3_aa: CASSPLGGRTQETQYF; cdr3_nt: TGTGCCAGCAGCCCCCTGGGGGGTCGGACCCAAGAGACCCAGTACTTC
v_call: TRBV5-5; clone_size: few; j_call: TRBJ2-7; d_call: -; cdr3_aa: CASSFSGGTYEQYF; cdr3_nt: TGTGCCAGCAGCTTCTCTGGCGGGACCTACGAGCAGTACTTC
v_call: TRBV18; clone_size: -; j_call: TRBJ1-1; d_call: -; cdr3_aa: CASSQQGPRTEAFF; cdr3_nt: TGTGCCAGCTCACAACAGGGCCCACGCACTGAAGCTTTCTTT
v_call: TRBV2; clone_size: -; j_call: TRBJ2-7; d_call: -; cdr3_aa: CASRGWGEESLEQYF; cdr3_nt: TGTGCCAGCCGCGGGTGGGGGGAGGAATCTCTCGAGCAGTACTTC
v_call: TRBV7-6; clone_size: -; j_call: TRBJ2-2; d_call: TRBD2; cdr3_aa: CASSATSGDTGELFF; cdr3_nt: TGTGCCAGCAGTGCGACTAGCGGAGACACCGGGGAGCTGTTTTTT
v_call: TRBV30; clone_size: -; j_call: TRBJ2-2; d_call: TRBD1; cdr3_aa: CAWNRGTGNTGELFF; cdr3_nt: TGTGCCTGGAATAGGGGGACAGGGAACACCGGGGAGCTGTTTTTT
v_call: TRBV6-1; clone_size: -; j_call: TRBJ1-1; d_call: -; cdr3_aa: CASSTGGGSEAFF; cdr3_nt: TGTGCCAGCAGTACGGGGGGTGGGAGTGAAGCTTTCTTT
v_call: TRBV4-2; clone_size: -; j_call: TRBJ1-5; d_call: -; cdr3_aa: CASSQAGGGNQPQHF; cdr3_nt: TGTGCCAGCAGCCAAGCGGGGGGGGGAAATCAGCCCCAGCATTTT
v_call: TRBV6-6; clone_size: -; j_call: TRBJ1-4; d_call: TRBD1; cdr3_aa: CASTADRGGEKLFF; cdr3_nt: TGTGCCAGCACCGCGGACAGGGGTGGGGAAAAACTGTTTTTT
v_call: TRBV4-1; clone_size: -; j_call: TRBJ1-1; d_call: -; cdr3_aa: CASSQTGGYTEAFF; cdr3_nt: TGCGCCAGCAGCCAAACTGGGGGGTACACTGAAGCTTTCTTT
v_call: TRBV7-8; clone_size: -; j_call: TRBJ2-5; d_call: -; cdr3_aa: CASSFGRQQETQYF; cdr3_nt: TGTGCCAGCAGCTTCGGGCGACAGCAAGAGACCCAGTACTTC